Following are 9 T cell receptor beta chains from one sample sequenced in a study of blood T cell repertoires in COVID-19. The protocol was immunoSEQ multiplex PCR, while the TCRdb copy is restricted to in-frame clones and leaves out a portion. Altogether hundreds of thousands of clones are present, approximately 88% being singletons, with the ten largest covering 0.7%. Sequencing was performed on peripheral blood. The receptor source for this set is a human donor in a cohort sampled during active COVID-19.

The chain has TRBV6-2 or TRBV6-3 and TRBJ2-7; 9 bases match TRBD2. The CDR3 has 16 amino acids. Germline values: CDR1 MNHEY, CDR2 SVGEGT. The J segment lost 12 bases and the V segment lost 0 bases, leaving 15 bases of the junction unmatched. CDR3 amino acids: CASSYSKASGDPKRYF. CDR3 in DNA: TGTGCCAGCAGTTACTCGAAGGCTAGCGGGGACCCTAAGCGGTACTTC.

The genes are TRBV18 and TRBJ2-5; 9 bases align to TRBD2. V lost 3 bases, J lost 2 bases, and 4 bases stayed unmatched. Germline V gives CDR1 KGHSH, CDR2 LQKENI. The CDR3 extends over 15 amino acids. CDR3 DNA sequence: TGTGCCAGCTCACCTGGACTAGCGACTCAAGAGACCCAGTACTTC. Protein sequence: CASSPGLATQETQYF.

The chain employs TRBV6-2 or TRBV6-3 and TRBJ1-2, with D perhaps matching TRBD1 (6 bases). The CDR3 has 16 residues. CDR1 is MNHEY and CDR2 is SVGEGT in the germline V gene. V was shortened by 1 base and J by 2 bases, with 14 bases between the two germline ends. The CDR3 protein is CASSYLNRDTNYGYTF. The DNA for the CDR3 is TGTGCCAGCAGTTACTTAAACCGGGACACCAACTATGGCTACACCTTC.

V gene TRBV5-1 combines with J gene TRBJ2-3, with TRBD2 as a possible D gene (6 bases). This CDR3 is 16 amino acids long. CDR1 is SGHRS, CDR2 YFSETQ, per germline. With 4 bases removed from V and 5 bases from J, the gap between germline ends came to 20 bases. CDR3 in amino acids: CASSISGDAGIDTQYF. The CDR3 DNA sequence: TGCGCCAGCAGCATTAGCGGAGACGCGGGGATAGATACGCAGTATTTT. The variable domain in full, completed from reference TRBV5-1 and TRBJ2-3, reads KAGVTQTPRYLIKTRGQQVTLSCSPISGHRSVSWYQQTPGQGLQFLFEYFSETQRNKGNFPGRFSGRQFSNSRSEMNVSTLELGDSALYLCASSISGDAGIDTQYFGPGTRLTVL.

This rearrangement joins TRBV7-9 to TRBJ2-5; weak D call: TRBD1 (6 bases). V lost 3 bases, J lost 2 bases, and 10 bases lay in between. Germline CDR1 reads SEHNR; CDR2 reads FQNEAQ (reference sequence). This CDR3 has 14 residues. The CDR3 is CASSFGTGQETQYF. The CDR3 bases are TGTGCCAGCAGCTTTGGAACAGGGCAAGAGACCCAGTACTTC. Drawing the rest from reference TRBV7-9 and TRBJ2-5, the complete variable domain is DTGVSQNPRHKITKRGQNVTFRCDPISEHNRLYWYRQTLGQGPEFLTYFQNEAQLEKSRLLSDRFSAERPKGSFSTLEIQRTEQGDSAMYLCASSFGTGQETQYFGPGTRLLVL.

V is TRBV2 and J is TRBJ2-7, with D uncertain. The length of the CDR3 is 11 residues. V lost 4 bases and J lost 5, with 6 bases in between. Germline V CDR1 and CDR2: SNHLY, FYNNEI. CDR3 region: CASSGAHEQYF. CDR3 DNA: TGTGCCAGCAGTGGGGCCCACGAGCAGTACTTC. Looking up the rest from reference TRBV2 and TRBJ2-7 gives the full variable domain: EPEVTQTPSHQVTQMGQEVILRCVPISNHLYFYWYRQILGQKVEFLVSFYNNEISEKSEIFDDQFSVERPDGSNFTLKIRSTKLEDSAMYFCASSGAHEQYFGPGTRLTVT.

The V and J genes are TRBV28 and TRBJ1-2; 8 positions match TRBD1. V was pared by 4 bases and J by 5 bases, with 9 bases of the junction left unmatched. This CDR3 has 15 amino acids. Germline V gene lookup returns CDR1 MDHEN and CDR2 SYDVKM. The CDR3: CASSSPAGQGYGYTF. CDR3 sequence (DNA): TGTGCCAGCAGTTCACCCGCCGGACAGGGTTATGGCTACACCTTC.

The V and J genes are TRBV7-9 and TRBJ2-5; D might be TRBD1 (5 bases). V dropped 2 bases and J dropped 1 base, with 8 bases sitting between them. The CDR3 has 14 amino acids. Germline loops: CDR1 SEHNR, CDR2 FQNEAQ (reference sequence). DNA for the CDR3: TGTGCCAGCAGCTTACAGGGCAGCCAAGAGACCCAGTACTTC. Residues: CASSLQGSQETQYF.

This clone was counted once. The genes are TRBV5-6 and TRBJ1-2; TRBD1 matches at 8 bases. Germline loops: CDR1 SGHDT, CDR2 YYEEEE. There are 16 residues in the CDR3. V lost 0 bases to trimming and J lost 6 bases; unmatched junction nucleotides: 10. This CDR3 reads CASSLAWAGGADGYTF. CDR3 nucleotide sequence: TGTGCCAGCAGCTTGGCCTGGGCAGGGGGCGCGGATGGCTACACCTTC.